The rows below give T cell receptor beta chains drawn from one sample of a study of CD8 T cells in Susac syndrome. Using its own MiXCR run on the immunoSEQ multiplex PCR reads, TCRdb lists one record per CDR3 protein. This sample carries about 130,000 distinct CDR3 sequences, approximately 95% of them seen once, and the ten largest clones take about 0.18%. The sequenced material came from CD8+ T cells from PBMCs. These TCRs come from a human donor with Susac syndrome. Both conserved end residues are part of each CDR3. Each record gives: V gene, CDR3 protein.

v_call: TRBV13; cdr3_aa: CASSTESGKNTGELFF
v_call: TRBV27; cdr3_aa: CASSLGTSGAVGQFF
v_call: TRBV7-8; cdr3_aa: CASSPWTQATYEQYF
v_call: TRBV30; cdr3_aa: CAWSGHWESYEQYF
v_call: TRBV9; cdr3_aa: CASSRGTGGVQETQYF
v_call: TRBV20-1; cdr3_aa: CSGRALDLGLAQYF
v_call: TRBV5-4; cdr3_aa: CASIPGRGLNTEAFF
v_call: TRBV9; cdr3_aa: CASSEQGNTYEQYF
v_call: TRBV5-6; cdr3_aa: CASSLQGLGGQETQYF
v_call: TRBV10-3; cdr3_aa: CAISRSGQETQYF
v_call: TRBV7-8; cdr3_aa: CASSLAGLNTIYF
v_call: TRBV29-1; cdr3_aa: CSVWGRLDTDTQYF
v_call: TRBV29-1; cdr3_aa: CSVVTGRNQETQYF
v_call: TRBV3-1; cdr3_aa: CASSQDNLGADQETQYF
v_call: TRBV12-5; cdr3_aa: CASGWKGDTEAFF
v_call: TRBV5-6; cdr3_aa: CASSVSGSYCF
v_call: TRBV19; cdr3_aa: CASSMPQGLSGTQYF
v_call: TRBV7-8; cdr3_aa: CASSLTTTSWNQETQYF
v_call: TRBV20-1; cdr3_aa: CSARGTSGRTVYNEQFF
v_call: TRBV14; cdr3_aa: CASSQGTRAYEQYF
v_call: TRBV27; cdr3_aa: CASSARRNTGELFF
v_call: TRBV4-1; cdr3_aa: CASSQDEGLMNTEAFF
v_call: TRBV5-1; cdr3_aa: CASSLDTSGYEQYF
v_call: TRBV20-1; cdr3_aa: CSARDHWTYGQGAPTNEKLFF
v_call: TRBV4-1; cdr3_aa: CASSHGQHNYGYTF
v_call: TRBV7-9; cdr3_aa: CASNQPQGHYGYTF
v_call: TRBV28; cdr3_aa: CASSLSGTGGQRGYTF
v_call: TRBV27; cdr3_aa: CASSLLSEQFF
v_call: TRBV30; cdr3_aa: CAWTEGYGYTF
v_call: TRBV29-1; cdr3_aa: CSVTDRVMNTEAFF
v_call: TRBV7-9; cdr3_aa: CASSTLGFEQFF
v_call: TRBV15; cdr3_aa: CATSRDGAGTEAFF
v_call: TRBV5-6; cdr3_aa: CASSFEGASAEAFF
v_call: TRBV27; cdr3_aa: CASSFGLAGLNEQFF
v_call: TRBV7-9; cdr3_aa: CASSQNLEQYF
v_call: TRBV2; cdr3_aa: CASSGQGSTDTQYF
v_call: TRBV29-1; cdr3_aa: CSVGPGAKGIEQFF